This TCR beta chain was identified in a study of post-analysis software for immune sequencing data. The overall study: Relapsing-remitting, secondary progressive and progressive-relapsing forms of multiple sclerosis all featured among disease courses.

Points on this clonotype: Its antigen is not known.

The CDR3 runs 14 residues. Germline V gives CDR1 SGHTA, CDR2 FQGNSA. The V end lost 5 bases, the J end lost 3 bases, and 11 bases lay between the germline ends. The library was made from cDNA and included unique molecular identifiers. T cells numbering about 0.85 to 11 million yielded cDNA molecules that totaled roughly 500,000. Each CDR3 protein is one row after TCRdb ran MiXCR on the PCR reads. The sample lists some 800,000 distinct CDR3 sequences; around 42% were seen once. The study, taken as a whole, reports: F-measure co-clustering was strong for batch-matched samples. There was significantly lower normalized Chao1 diversity in multiple sclerosis patients than in controls. Elevated frequency relative to controls characterized four or five TRBV segments in patients, TRBV5-6, TRBV5-1 and TRBV20-1 among them.

The sequence was obtained from a girl aged 10-17 years with multiple sclerosis. The sequenced sample was blood. V gene TRBV7-2 combines with J gene TRBJ2-1; D may be TRBD2 (6 bases). The CDR3 sequence is CASSPPGLYNEQFF. CDR3 DNA sequence: TGTGCCAGCAGCCCCCCGGGACTCTACAATGAGCAGTTCTTC.